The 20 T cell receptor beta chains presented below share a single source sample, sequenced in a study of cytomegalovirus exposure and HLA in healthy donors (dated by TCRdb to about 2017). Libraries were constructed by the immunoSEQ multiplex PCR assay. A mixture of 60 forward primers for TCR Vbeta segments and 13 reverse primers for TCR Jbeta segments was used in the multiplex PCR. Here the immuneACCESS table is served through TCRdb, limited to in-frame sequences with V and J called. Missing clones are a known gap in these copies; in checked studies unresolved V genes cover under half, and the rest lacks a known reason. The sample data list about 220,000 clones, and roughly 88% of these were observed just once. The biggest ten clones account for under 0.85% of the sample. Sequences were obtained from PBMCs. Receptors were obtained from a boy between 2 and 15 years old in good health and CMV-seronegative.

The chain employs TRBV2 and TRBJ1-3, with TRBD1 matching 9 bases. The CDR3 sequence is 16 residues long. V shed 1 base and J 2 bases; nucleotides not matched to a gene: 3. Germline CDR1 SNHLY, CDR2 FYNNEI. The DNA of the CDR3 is TGTGCCAGCAGTGAAGAGCGACAGGGGGCTGGAAACACCATATATTTT. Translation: CASSEERQGAGNTIYF.

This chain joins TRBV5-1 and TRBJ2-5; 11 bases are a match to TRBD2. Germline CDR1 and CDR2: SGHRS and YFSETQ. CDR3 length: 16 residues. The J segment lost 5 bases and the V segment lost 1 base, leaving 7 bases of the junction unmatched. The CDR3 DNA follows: TGCGCCAGCAGCTTGTCTAGCGGGGGGCCGTGGGAGACCCAGTACTTC. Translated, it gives CASSLSSGGPWETQYF.

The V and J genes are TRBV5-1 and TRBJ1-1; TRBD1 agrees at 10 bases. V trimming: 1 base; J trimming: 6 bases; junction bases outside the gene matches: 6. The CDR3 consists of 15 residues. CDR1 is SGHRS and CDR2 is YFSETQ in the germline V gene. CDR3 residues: CASSLSPGQGSEAFF. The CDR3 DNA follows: TGCGCCAGCAGCTTGTCCCCGGGACAGGGGTCTGAAGCTTTCTTT.

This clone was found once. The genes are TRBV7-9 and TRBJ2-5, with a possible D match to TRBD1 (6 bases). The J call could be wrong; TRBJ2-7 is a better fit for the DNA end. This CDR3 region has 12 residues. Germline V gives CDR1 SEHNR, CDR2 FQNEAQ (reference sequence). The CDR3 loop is CASSPEGVEQYF. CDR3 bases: TGTGCCAGCAGCCCAGAGGGGGTCGAGCAGTACTTC.

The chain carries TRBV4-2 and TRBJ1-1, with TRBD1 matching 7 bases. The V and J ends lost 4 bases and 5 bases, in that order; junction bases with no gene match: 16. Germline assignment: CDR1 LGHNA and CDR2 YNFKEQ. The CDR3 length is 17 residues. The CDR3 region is CASSPQGGRGVGTEAFF. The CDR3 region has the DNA TGTGCCAGCAGCCCGCAAGGAGGCAGGGGGGTAGGAACTGAAGCTTTCTTT.

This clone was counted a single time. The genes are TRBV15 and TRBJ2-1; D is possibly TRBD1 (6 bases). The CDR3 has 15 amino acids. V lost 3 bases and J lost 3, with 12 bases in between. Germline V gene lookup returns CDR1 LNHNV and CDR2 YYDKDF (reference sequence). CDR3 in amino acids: CATSSRDTIYNEQFF. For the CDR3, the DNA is TGTGCCACCAGCAGCCGGGACACCATCTACAATGAGCAGTTCTTC.

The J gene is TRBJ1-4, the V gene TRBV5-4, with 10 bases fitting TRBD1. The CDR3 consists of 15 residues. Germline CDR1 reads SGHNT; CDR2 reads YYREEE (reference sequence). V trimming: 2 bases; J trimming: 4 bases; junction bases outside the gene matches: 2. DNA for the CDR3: TGTGCCAGCAGCTTCCGGGACAGGGGTAATGAAAAACTGTTTTTT. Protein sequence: CASSFRDRGNEKLFF. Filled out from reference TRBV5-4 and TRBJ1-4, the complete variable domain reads ETGVTQSPTHLIKTRGQQVTLRCSSQSGHNTVSWYQQALGQGPQFIFQYYREEENGRGNFPPRFSGLQFPNYSSELNVNALELDDSALYLCASSFRDRGNEKLFFGSGTQLSVL.

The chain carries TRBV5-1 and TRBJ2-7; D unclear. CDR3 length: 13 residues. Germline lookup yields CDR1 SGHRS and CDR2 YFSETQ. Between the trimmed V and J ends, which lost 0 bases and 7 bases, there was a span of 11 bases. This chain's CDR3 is CASSLDQVEEQYF. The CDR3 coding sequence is TGCGCCAGCAGCTTGGATCAGGTCGAGGAGCAGTACTTC.

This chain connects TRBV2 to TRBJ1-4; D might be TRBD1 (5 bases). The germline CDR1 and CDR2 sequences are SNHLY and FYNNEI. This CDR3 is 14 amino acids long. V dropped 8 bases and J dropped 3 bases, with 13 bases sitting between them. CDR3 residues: CASARGNSNEKLFF. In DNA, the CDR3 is TGTGCCAGCGCTAGGGGTAATTCTAATGAAAAACTGTTTTTT.

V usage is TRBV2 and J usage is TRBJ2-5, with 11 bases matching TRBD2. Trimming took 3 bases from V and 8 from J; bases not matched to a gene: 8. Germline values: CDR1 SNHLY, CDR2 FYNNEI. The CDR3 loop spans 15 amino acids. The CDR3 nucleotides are TGTGCCAGCAGTGACTCGCTAGCGGGGGGTCAAACCCAGTACTTC. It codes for CASSDSLAGGQTQYF.

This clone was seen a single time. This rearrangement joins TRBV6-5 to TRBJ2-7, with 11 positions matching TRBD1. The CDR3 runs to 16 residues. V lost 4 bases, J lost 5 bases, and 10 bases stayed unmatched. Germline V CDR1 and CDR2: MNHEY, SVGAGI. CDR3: CASSFEGTGGLNEQYF. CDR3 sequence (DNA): TGTGCCAGCAGTTTTGAGGGGACAGGGGGACTGAACGAGCAGTACTTC.

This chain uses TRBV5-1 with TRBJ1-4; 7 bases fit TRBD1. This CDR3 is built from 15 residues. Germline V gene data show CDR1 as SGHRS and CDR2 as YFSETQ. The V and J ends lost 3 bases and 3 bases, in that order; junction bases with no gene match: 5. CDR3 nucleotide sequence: TGCGCCAGCAGCTACCTACAGGGGCCTAATGAAAAACTGTTTTTT. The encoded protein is CASSYLQGPNEKLFF. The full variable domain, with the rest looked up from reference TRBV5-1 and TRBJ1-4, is KAGVTQTPRYLIKTRGQQVTLSCSPISGHRSVSWYQQTPGQGLQFLFEYFSETQRNKGNFPGRFSGRQFSNSRSEMNVSTLELGDSALYLCASSYLQGPNEKLFFGSGTQLSVL.

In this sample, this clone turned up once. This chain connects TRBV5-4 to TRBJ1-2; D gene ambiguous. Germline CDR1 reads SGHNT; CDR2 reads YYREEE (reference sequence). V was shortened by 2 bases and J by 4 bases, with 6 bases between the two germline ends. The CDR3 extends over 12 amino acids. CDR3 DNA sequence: TGTGCCAGCAGCTTTAGAAGCTATGGCTACACCTTC. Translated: CASSFRSYGYTF.

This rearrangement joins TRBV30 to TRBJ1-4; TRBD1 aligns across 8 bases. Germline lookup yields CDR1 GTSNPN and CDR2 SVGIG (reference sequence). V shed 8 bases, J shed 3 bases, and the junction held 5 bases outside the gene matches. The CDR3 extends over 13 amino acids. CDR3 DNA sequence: TGTGCCGGCCAGGGGGCGGCTAATGAAAAACTGTTTTTT. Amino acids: CAGQGAANEKLFF.

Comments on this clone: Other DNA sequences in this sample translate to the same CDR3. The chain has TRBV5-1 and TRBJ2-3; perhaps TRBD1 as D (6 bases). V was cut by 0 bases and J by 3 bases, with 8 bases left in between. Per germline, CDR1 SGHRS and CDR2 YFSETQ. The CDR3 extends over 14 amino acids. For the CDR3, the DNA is TGCGCCAGCAGCTTGGGAGGGGGTACAGATACGCAGTATTTT. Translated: CASSLGGGTDTQYF.

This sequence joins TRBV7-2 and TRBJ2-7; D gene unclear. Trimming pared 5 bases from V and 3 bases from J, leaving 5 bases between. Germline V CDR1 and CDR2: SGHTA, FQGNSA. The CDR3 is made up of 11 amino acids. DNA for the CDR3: TGTGCCAGCAGCCTATACTACGAGCAGTACTTC. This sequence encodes CASSLYYEQYF.

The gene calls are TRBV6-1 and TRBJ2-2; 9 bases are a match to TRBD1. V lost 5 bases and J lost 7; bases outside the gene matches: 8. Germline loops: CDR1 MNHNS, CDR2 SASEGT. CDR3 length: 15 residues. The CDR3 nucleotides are TGTGCCAGCAGTCTAACAGGGGGCGCCGGCGGGGAGCTGTTTTTT. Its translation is CASSLTGGAGGELFF.

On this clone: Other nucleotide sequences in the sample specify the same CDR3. The CDR3 DNA is TGTGCCAGCAGCTCTACGTCCTACGAGCAGTACTTC. This sequence encodes CASSSTSYEQYF. The rearrangement links TRBV7-9 to TRBJ2-7; D gene ambiguous. The V end was cut by 4 bases, the J end by 1 base, with 5 bases between. CDR1 is SEHNR and CDR2 is FQNEAQ in the germline V gene (reference sequence). The CDR3 loop spans 12 amino acids.

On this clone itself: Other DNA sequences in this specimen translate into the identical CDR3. The CDR3 DNA reads TGTGCCTGGAGTGTACCGGGGGAACACTATGGCTACACCTTC. Translating it yields CAWSVPGEHYGYTF. The chain combines TRBV30 with TRBJ1-2; a possible D gene is TRBD1 (5 bases). The CDR3 is made up of 14 amino acids. Trimming shortened V by 0 bases and J by 3 bases, and 11 bases separated the two germline ends. CDR1 GTSNPN and CDR2 SVGIG come from the germline V gene (reference sequence).

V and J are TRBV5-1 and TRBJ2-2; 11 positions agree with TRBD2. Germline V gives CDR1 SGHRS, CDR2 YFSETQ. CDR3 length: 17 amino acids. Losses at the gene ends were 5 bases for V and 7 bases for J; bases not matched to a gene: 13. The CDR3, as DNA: TGCGCCAGCAGTACACAGGATAGCGGGAGGGCCTTCGGGGAGCTGTTTTTT. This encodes CASSTQDSGRAFGELFF.